A selection of T cell receptor beta chains follows, all from one sample in a study of neurological immune-mediated disorders. TCRdb reprocessed the 5' RACE reads with MiXCR, giving one entry per CDR3 protein. The sample holds tens of thousands of distinct CDR3 sequences, roughly 9.5% seen once. The sample consisted of PBMCs. These receptors came from a man in his forties or fifties in good health. Both conserved end residues are part of each CDR3. The order of the fields is CDR3 length, clone size, J gene, V gene, D gene, CDR3 DNA, CDR3 protein. The D gene is left open where the match is weak. Not all rows give a size; the values are once, few, many and, for expanded clones, a class.

>13|many|TRBJ2-7|TRBV29-1|TRBD2
TGCAGCGTCGCTAGCGGGGCGTTTGAAGAGCAGTACTTC
CSVASGAFEEQYF
>18|many|TRBJ2-2|TRBV18|.
TGTGCCAGCTCACCACAGACAGGCCCCCCCCGTGGCACCGGGGAGCTGTTTTTT
CASSPQTGPPRGTGELFF
>14|many|TRBJ2-7|TRBV10-3|.
TGTGCCATCAGTGAAGGGCAGAGACTCTACGAGCAGTACTTC
CAISEGQRLYEQYF
>15|.|TRBJ1-2|TRBV4-3|.
TGCGCCAGCAGCCAACTCGGACAGCCTTACTATGGCTACACCTTC
CASSQLGQPYYGYTF
>17|many|TRBJ2-1|TRBV4-2|.
TGTGCCAGCAGCCAAGAGCATAGGACGGGCCACTACAATGAGCAGTTCTTC
CASSQEHRTGHYNEQFF
>13|.|TRBJ2-7|TRBV29-1|.
TGCAGTTACCTAGGGACCGAGTCTTGGGAGCAGTACTTC
CSYLGTESWEQYF
>14|.|TRBJ1-4|TRBV28|.
TGTGCCAGCAATTCCCCGGAACCAAAAAAAAAACTGTTTTTT
CASNSPEPKKKLFF
>15|.|TRBJ2-3|TRBV27|.
TGTGCCAGCAGTTTGTTCGGGAGAGAGGCAAATACGCAGTATTTT
CASSLFGREANTQYF
>20|few|TRBJ2-6|TRBV18|TRBD1
TGTGCCAGCTCACCTACACTGGCGGGACAGGGAAACTCTGGGGCCAACGTCCTGACTTTC
CASSPTLAGQGNSGANVLTF
>17|many|TRBJ1-6|TRBV5-5|.
TGTGCCAGCAGCTTGGTAGTGACAGGAACCGAGGGTTCACCCCTCCACTTT
CASSLVVTGTEGSPLHF